This T cell receptor (beta chain) stems from a study of blood T cell repertoires in COVID-19. Study-level information: The analysed material was cDNA or gDNA that came from T cells, B-cell-depleted T cells, or PBMCs.

Between the trimmed V and J ends, which lost 5 bases and 3 bases, there was a span of 11 bases. The germline CDR1 and CDR2 sequences are SGHTA and FQGTGA. The CDR3 is 13 residues long. In the original processing: Amplification of reference gene primers provided the estimated nucleated cell counts. Assay: immunoSEQ multiplex PCR; the TCRdb copy retains only in-frame clones and omits some. V and J calls plus clone size are reproduced from that table; the DNA served to infer D and trimming. The repertoire holds 100,000 or so clones, 85% seen once, with less than 2% in the top ten. Sequencing used peripheral blood. This TCR was sampled from a woman in her 70s with active or convalescent COVID-19. This chain links TRBV7-3 with TRBJ2-7; no clear D gene. CDR3 region: CASSPRPFYEQYF. CDR3 DNA sequence: TGTGCCAGCAGCCCTAGACCCTTCTACGAGCAGTACTTC. Full variable domain (remainder filled in from reference TRBV7-3 and TRBJ2-7): GAGVSQTPSNKVTEKGKYVELRCDPISGHTALYWYRQSLGQGPEFLIYFQGTGAADDSGLPNDRFFAVRPEGSVSTLKIQRTERGDSAVYLCASSPRPFYEQYFGPGTRLTVT.